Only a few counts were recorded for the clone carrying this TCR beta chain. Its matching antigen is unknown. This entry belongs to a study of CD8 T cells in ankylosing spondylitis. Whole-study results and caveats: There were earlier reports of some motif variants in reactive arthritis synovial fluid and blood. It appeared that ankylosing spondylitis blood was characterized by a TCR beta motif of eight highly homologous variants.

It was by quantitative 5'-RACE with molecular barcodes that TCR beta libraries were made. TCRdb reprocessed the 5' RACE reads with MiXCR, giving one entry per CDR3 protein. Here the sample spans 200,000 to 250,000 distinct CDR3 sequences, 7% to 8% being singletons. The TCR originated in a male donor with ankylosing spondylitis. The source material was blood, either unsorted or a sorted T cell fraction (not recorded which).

CDR3 DNA sequence: TGTGCCAGCACCCACTTGACTAGCGGGAGAAGTGAGCAGTTCTTC. Protein: CASTHLTSGRSEQFF. J is TRBJ2-1 and V is TRBV6-1; TRBD2 aligns across 12 bases. Unmatched junction bases numbered 10, after V lost 7 bases and J lost 9 bases. Germline CDR1 MNHNS, CDR2 SASEGT. This CDR3 contains 15 residues.